Following are 11 T cell receptor beta chains from one sample sequenced in a study of T cell changes during pregnancy in multiple sclerosis. The data were produced by immunoSEQ multiplex PCR, yet TCRdb's version contains in-frame clones alone and is incomplete. The sample has roughly 22,000 clones, about nine tenths seen once. Sample: CD4+ T cells from peripheral blood mononuclear cells, taken after pregnancy. The receptors were gathered from a female donor in good health, enrolled as a control in a pregnancy study.

As concerns this clone: The DNA is omitted, as the CDR3 cannot be located on it reliably, and the CDR3 follows TCRdb's listing. The gene calls are TRBV21-1 and TRBJ1-5; the DNA was not used to check the table's D call, TRBD1. TRBV21-1 is a recognized pseudogene. The CDR3 region is 15 residues in length, termini included. CDR3 region: CASSKFGRGNQPQHF.

This clone turned up a few times. J is TRBJ2-6 and V is TRBV7-2; D may be TRBD1 (6 bases). Trimming pared 5 bases from V and 0 bases from J, leaving 11 bases between. Germline assignment: CDR1 SGHTA and CDR2 FQGNSA. This CDR3 has 16 residues. CDR3 sequence: CASSLGQSSGANVLTF. CDR3 bases: TGTGCCAGCAGCCTCGGACAGTCCTCTGGGGCCAACGTCCTGACTTTC.

The V gene is TRBV28, the J gene TRBJ1-1; 10 nucleotides line up with TRBD1. The CDR3 has 15 residues. V gave up 5 bases and J gave up 5 bases; unmatched junction bases: 8. The germline V gene has CDR1 MDHEN and CDR2 SYDVKM. The CDR3 loop is CASSPWTGGGTEAFF. CDR3 sequence (DNA): TGTGCCAGCAGTCCCTGGACAGGGGGAGGGACTGAAGCTTTCTTT.

V usage is TRBV6-5 and J usage is TRBJ1-3, with D possibly being TRBD1 (6 bases). CDR1 is MNHEY and CDR2 is SVGAGI in the germline V gene. V lost 8 bases, J lost 4 bases, and 15 bases lay in between. The CDR3 runs to 14 residues. The CDR3 here is CASRPRGSGNTIYF. CDR3 bases: TGTGCCAGCCGACCCAGGGGTTCCGGAAACACCATATATTTT.

This clone turned up a few times. The chain has TRBV19 and TRBJ2-2; TRBD2 matches at 12 bases. Looked up from germline, CDR1 is LNHDA and CDR2 is SQIVND (reference sequence). CDR3 length: 18 residues. Germline trimming cut 3 bases from V and 5 bases from J; bases unmatched to any gene: 10. The CDR3 DNA sequence: TGTGCCAGTAGTATTACCGGTCTAGCGGGGGGGCATACCGGGGAGCTGTTTTTT. Its protein product is CASSITGLAGGHTGELFF.

The chain has TRBV21-1 and TRBJ2-1; the table assigns TRBD2, which was not confirmed against the DNA. TRBV21-1 is given as a pseudogene. This CDR3 comprises 14 residues. The CDR3 here is CASPGSGRMSEQFF. The CDR3 DNA is TGTGCCAGCCCCGGGAGCGGGAGGATGAGTGAGCAGTTCTTC.

In its sample, this clone was seen once. The CDR3 sequence: CASSDGRAGANVLTF. CDR3 coding DNA: TGTGCCAGCAGTGATGGCAGGGCTGGGGCCAACGTCCTGACTTTC. The chain carries TRBV6-1 and TRBJ2-6; D might be TRBD1 (5 bases). V lost 3 bases and J lost 2, with 8 bases in between. CDR1 MNHNS and CDR2 SASEGT come from the germline V gene. The CDR3 is made up of 15 amino acids.

V and J are TRBV29-1 and TRBJ2-5; 7 nucleotides agree with TRBD2. The junction had 10 bases not matched to a gene; V was cut back by 7 bases and J by 5 bases. The CDR3 runs 13 residues. The germline V gene has CDR1 SQVTM and CDR2 ANQGSEA. The DNA of the CDR3 is TGCAGCGGAGCGGGGTCTACTTTGGAGACCCAGTACTTC. It codes for CSGAGSTLETQYF. The full variable domain, rest sourced from reference TRBV29-1 and TRBJ2-5, is SAVISQKPSRDICQRGTSLTIQCQVDSQVTMMFWYRQQPGQSLTLIATANQGSEATYESGFVIDKFPISRPNLTFSTLTVSNMSPEDSSIYLCSGAGSTLETQYFGPGTRLLVL.

The V gene is TRBV7-2, the J gene TRBJ2-5; D is ambiguous. V was cut by 3 bases and J by 5 bases, with 19 bases left in between. Germline V gives CDR1 SGHTA, CDR2 FQGNSA. The CDR3 has 16 residues. CDR3 nucleotide sequence: TGTGCCAGCAGCTTGAGGTACCGGGTCTTCACGGAGACCCAGTACTTC. Protein product: CASSLRYRVFTETQYF.

The gene calls are TRBV5-6 and TRBJ2-3, with D unclear. This CDR3 has 13 amino acids. V lost 0 bases and J lost 6, with 8 bases in between. CDR1 is SGHDT and CDR2 is YYEEEE in the germline V gene. The CDR3 bases are TGTGCCAGCAGCTTGGGGGCCCACGATACGCAGTATTTT. This translates into CASSLGAHDTQYF.

The chain links TRBV29-1 to TRBJ2-3; 9 bases are shared with TRBD2. Trimming removed 6 bases from V and 0 bases from J; junction bases left unmatched: 1. The CDR3 contains 13 residues. Looked up from germline, CDR1 is SQVTM and CDR2 is ANQGSEA. Written as DNA, the CDR3 is TGCAGCGTAGCGGGGGGCAGCACAGATACGCAGTATTTT. Its translation: CSVAGGSTDTQYF.